This T cell receptor beta chain appears in the sequencing data of a study of cytomegalovirus exposure and HLA in healthy donors. General observations from the study: Apart from CMV serostatus, no immune exposure information was available. Presence/absence comparisons presumed near-even sequencing depth among donors. Specificity for CMV antigens was confirmed in vitro for a few of the CMV-associated chains.

Regarding this clone: Its target is unknown.

This CDR3 spans 11 amino acids. The germline gives CDR1 SEHNR, CDR2 FQNEAQ (reference sequence). Deletions cut 6 bases from V and 3 bases from J, with 4 bases between. PCR employed 60 Vbeta and 13 Jbeta primers. The assay was immunoSEQ multiplex PCR, and TCRdb's table has in-frame clones only and misses some. Counted here are 150,000 to 200,000 clones, over 70% occurring once; the ten biggest clones make up 2.5% to 3.5%. The genes are TRBV7-9 and TRBJ2-3; no definite D call. This clonotype was sampled from a female donor in good health and CMV-seronegative. Sequenced sample: PBMCs. CDR3 in DNA: TGTGCCAGCAGTCAGACAGATACGCAGTATTTT. This sequence encodes CASSQTDTQYF.